Presented here are 21 T cell receptor beta chains from one specimen sequenced in a study of blood T cell repertoires in COVID-19. TCRdb's table, derived via immunoSEQ multiplex PCR, lists solely in-frame clones and lacks some. The data hold 80,000 to 100,000 clones, with about 90% observed a single time. Sequencing input: peripheral blood. All receptors derive from a woman between 45 and 65 years old with active or convalescent COVID-19.

The J gene is TRBJ1-1, the V gene TRBV19; weak D call: TRBD1 (6 bases). Per the germline V gene, CDR1 is LNHDA and CDR2 is SQIVND (reference sequence). Trimming stripped 0 bases from V and 11 bases from J, with 19 bases between. The CDR3 spans 15 residues. The DNA of the CDR3 is TGTGCCAGTAGTATAGAAGCCCAACAGGGCCACAGGGCTTTCTTT. This translates into CASSIEAQQGHRAFF.

J is TRBJ1-4 and V is TRBV15; 7 bases line up with TRBD1. The junction had 4 bases not matched to a gene; V was cut back by 1 base and J by 5 bases. Germline lookup yields CDR1 LNHNV and CDR2 YYDKDF (reference sequence). This CDR3 has 15 amino acids. CDR3 DNA: TGTGCCACCAGCAGAGCTAAACAGGGGAATGAAAAACTGTTTTTT. This translates into CATSRAKQGNEKLFF.

This clone was seen a single time. The rearrangement uses TRBV5-4 and TRBJ2-5; D is uncertain. The germline CDR1 and CDR2 sequences are SGHNT and YYREEE (reference sequence). The V end was cut by 4 bases, the J end by 7 bases, with 14 bases between. There are 13 residues in the CDR3. CDR3 DNA: TGTGCCAGCAGCCCCGACCCGCCGGGGACCCAGTACTTC. The encoded protein is CASSPDPPGTQYF.

This chain joins TRBV27 and TRBJ1-5, with D tentatively TRBD1 (6 bases). Per the germline V gene, CDR1 is MNHEY and CDR2 is SMNVEV (reference sequence). The CDR3 covers 17 residues. V lost 4 bases to trimming and J lost 7 bases, with 23 bases between them. This CDR3 reads CASSSLLGARMTQPQHF. The CDR3, as DNA: TGTGCCAGCAGTTCCCTCCTGGGGGCGCGAATGACACAGCCCCAGCATTTT.

This sequence joins TRBV19 and TRBJ1-1; D is perhaps TRBD1 (6 bases). The ends were cut back, 10 bases at V and 0 bases at J, with 18 bases in the middle. CDR1 and CDR2 from the germline V gene are LNHDA and SQIVND (reference sequence). The CDR3 length is 15 residues. CDR3 DNA sequence: TGTGCCACCGACATAGAGGGGGTCTTGAACACTGAAGCTTTCTTT. Protein sequence: CATDIEGVLNTEAFF. Using reference TRBV19 and TRBJ1-1 for the parts outside the CDR3, the full variable domain is DGGITQSPKYLFRKEGQNVTLSCEQNLNHDAMYWYRQDPGQGLRLIYYSQIVNDFQKGDIAEGYSVSREKKESFPLTVTSAQKNPTAFYLCATDIEGVLNTEAFFGQGTRLTVV.

The chain uses TRBV7-9 and TRBJ2-7; D might be TRBD1 (5 bases). CDR1 is SEHNR, CDR2 FQNEAQ, per germline (reference sequence). Between the trimmed V and J ends, which lost 5 bases and 3 bases, there was a span of 14 bases. CDR3 length: 14 amino acids. CDR3 sequence (DNA): TGTGCCAGCAGCCCCCCAGGGTTGGGCTACGAGCAGTACTTC. As protein: CASSPPGLGYEQYF.

V usage is TRBV28 and J usage is TRBJ1-4; 12 bases match TRBD1. Per the germline V gene, CDR1 is MDHEN and CDR2 is SYDVKM. The CDR3 extends over 14 amino acids. The J segment lost 8 bases and the V segment lost 6 bases, leaving 4 bases of the junction unmatched. The CDR3 is CASRAGTGGEKLFF. The CDR3 DNA reads as TGTGCCAGCAGAGCCGGGACAGGGGGCGAAAAACTGTTTTTT. Full variable domain (outside the CDR3, taken from reference TRBV28 and TRBJ1-4): DVKVTQSSRYLVKRTGEKVFLECVQDMDHENMFWYRQDPGLGLRLIYFSYDVKMKEKGDIPEGYSVSREKKERFSLILESASTNQTSMYLCASRAGTGGEKLFFGSGTQLSVL.

The CDR3 sequence is CASSSGGTGGDYGYTF. The CDR3 nucleotides are TGTGCCAGCAGCTCTGGAGGGACAGGGGGCGACTATGGCTACACCTTC. This chain joins TRBV5-4 and TRBJ1-2, with 12 nucleotides matching TRBD1. After removal of 3 bases from V and 3 bases from J, the junction contained 6 bases not matched to a gene. Germline V gene data show CDR1 as SGHNT and CDR2 as YYREEE (reference sequence). The length of the CDR3 is 16 residues.

This clone was seen a single time. The V call is TRBV5-1, the J call TRBJ1-2, with 8 nucleotides matching TRBD1. Germline CDR1 SGHRS, CDR2 YFSETQ. V lost 4 bases, J lost 5 bases, and 10 bases stayed unmatched. This CDR3 contains 15 residues. In DNA form, the CDR3 reads TGCGCCAGCAGCCGGGACAGGAGCCGTCTTTATGGCTACACCTTC. This gives the protein CASSRDRSRLYGYTF.

The chain has TRBV7-9 and TRBJ2-1; 8 bases fit TRBD2. CDR1 is SEHNR, CDR2 FQNEAQ, per germline (reference sequence). V lost 6 bases, J lost 5 bases, and 15 bases stayed unmatched. This CDR3 is 17 amino acids long. CDR3 protein: CASSLAGGSTVNNEQFF. CDR3 DNA sequence: TGTGCCAGCAGTCTCGCGGGGGGCAGTACGGTCAACAATGAGCAGTTCTTC. Complete variable domain (other parts from reference TRBV7-9 and TRBJ2-1): DTGVSQNPRHKITKRGQNVTFRCDPISEHNRLYWYRQTLGQGPEFLTYFQNEAQLEKSRLLSDRFSAERPKGSFSTLEIQRTEQGDSAMYLCASSLAGGSTVNNEQFFGPGTRLTVL.

The chain links TRBV5-8 to TRBJ2-5; D possibly corresponds to TRBD1 (5 bases). V shed 0 bases and J shed 4 bases, with 19 bases lying between them. The CDR3 spans 17 residues. The germline V gene has CDR1 SGHTS and CDR2 YDEGEE. CDR3 sequence (DNA): TGTGCCAGCAGCTTGGGATCGCGACAGCCTGGGGTAGAGACCCAGTACTTC. It encodes CASSLGSRQPGVETQYF.

This CDR3 reads CANTMGGWYGYTF. As DNA, the CDR3 is TGTGCCAATACCATGGGGGGTTGGTATGGCTACACCTTC. The V and J genes are TRBV3-1 (or the pseudogene TRBV3-2) and TRBJ1-2; D might be TRBD1 (5 bases). The CDR3 extends over 13 amino acids. CDR1 and CDR2 from the germline V gene are LGHDT and YNNKEL (reference sequence). Trimming cost V 10 bases and J 5 bases, with 17 bases left between them.

The chain has TRBV3-1 (or the pseudogene TRBV3-2) and TRBJ2-5; maybe TRBD2 (6 bases). Per germline, CDR1 LGHDT and CDR2 YNNKEL (reference sequence). The CDR3 contains 14 residues. V lost 0 bases to trimming and J lost 9 bases, with 14 bases between them. The CDR3 protein is CASSQEGSGGAQYF. As DNA, the CDR3 is TGTGCCAGCAGCCAAGAAGGCAGCGGAGGGGCCCAGTACTTC.

The chain is built from TRBV4-3 and TRBJ2-1, with D perhaps matching TRBD1 (7 bases). Germline V CDR1 and CDR2: LGHNA, YSLEER. Trimming took off 1 base at V and 7 bases at J, with 20 bases between the two ends. This CDR3 is 17 amino acids long. The CDR3 nucleotides are TGCGCCAGCAGCCAAGCGGGAGCCGGGACAGCAAGGAATGAGCAGTTCTTC. Translated: CASSQAGAGTARNEQFF.

V gene TRBV12-5 combines with J gene TRBJ2-2; D is undetermined. CDR1 is LGHNT and CDR2 is FRNRAP in the germline V gene. The CDR3 is 15 residues long. Trimming stripped 0 bases from V and 6 bases from J, with 11 bases between. The CDR3 loop reads CASGLVSTRAGELFF. The CDR3 nucleotides read TGTGCTAGTGGTTTGGTCTCAACCCGCGCCGGGGAGCTGTTTTTT.

This chain links TRBV5-4 with TRBJ1-2; D may be TRBD1 (6 bases). The CDR3 length is 14 residues. CDR1 SGHNT and CDR2 YYREEE come from the germline V gene (reference sequence). Trimming pared 1 base from V and 4 bases from J, leaving 11 bases between. The CDR3 is CASSLWGRGYGYTF. As DNA, the CDR3 is TGTGCCAGCAGCTTGTGGGGCAGGGGCTATGGCTACACCTTC.

The chain uses TRBV14 and TRBJ2-7; 11 bases are a match to TRBD1. V lost 4 bases, J lost 4 bases, and 3 bases stayed unmatched. This CDR3 region has 14 residues. Germline CDR1 reads SGHDN; CDR2 reads FVKESK. The CDR3 loop is CASSRGTGGYEQYF. The CDR3 region has the DNA TGTGCCAGCAGCCGCGGGACAGGGGGGTACGAGCAGTACTTC.

The V call is TRBV5-4, the J call TRBJ1-1; D might be TRBD1 (5 bases). Trimming pared 0 bases from V and 5 bases from J, leaving 11 bases between. This CDR3 has 14 residues. Germline V gives CDR1 SGHNT, CDR2 YYREEE (reference sequence). DNA for the CDR3: TGTGCCAGCAGCTTGGAGGGACGGGGGACTGAAGCTTTCTTT. It specifies CASSLEGRGTEAFF.

The chain is built from TRBV5-5 and TRBJ1-1, with D possibly being TRBD1 (6 bases). Trimming cost V 4 bases and J 5 bases, with 12 bases left between them. CDR1 SGHKS and CDR2 YYEKEE come from the germline V gene (reference sequence). The CDR3 length is 13 residues. The CDR3 DNA sequence: TGTGCCAGCAGCCCAACAGGGTCTACTGAAGCTTTCTTT. As protein: CASSPTGSTEAFF. Together with reference TRBV5-5 and TRBJ1-1, the CDR3 gives the full variable domain: DAGVTQSPTHLIKTRGQQVTLRCSPISGHKSVSWYQQVLGQGPQFIFQYYEKEERGRGNFPDRFSARQFPNYSSELNVNALLLGDSALYLCASSPTGSTEAFFGQGTRLTVV.

This CDR3 is CASSLGATNEKLFF. CDR3 DNA: TGTGCCAGCAGCTTAGGAGCAACTAATGAAAAACTGTTTTTT. This rearrangement joins TRBV5-4 to TRBJ1-4; D call uncertain. The germline CDR1 and CDR2 sequences are SGHNT and YYREEE (reference sequence). V lost 2 bases to trimming and J lost 0 bases, with 5 bases between them. The CDR3 is 14 residues long.

The V call is TRBV28, the J call TRBJ1-2; 7 bases match TRBD1. Trimming removed 5 bases from V and 2 bases from J; junction bases left unmatched: 2. Germline V gene sequence: CDR1 MDHEN, CDR2 SYDVKM. The CDR3 runs to 13 residues. Here the CDR3 DNA reads TGTGCCAGCAGTCCGGGACAGAACTATGGCTACACCTTC. Its protein product is CASSPGQNYGYTF.